The T cell receptor (beta chain) under discussion was sequenced for a study of T cells after yellow fever vaccination. The CDR3 consists of 14 residues. Germline CDR1 is ENHRY and CDR2 is SYGVKD. The V and J ends lost 3 bases and 6 bases respectively, with 14 bases between them. A single record per CDR3 protein comes from TCRdb applying MiXCR to the 5' RACE reads. The sample shows approximately 160,000 distinct CDR3 sequences, about a tenth of them seen only once. Sample: CD8+ T cells sorted from PBMCs, taken 45 days after the yellow fever booster vaccination. V gene TRBV10-3 combines with J gene TRBJ1-2; D not resolved. The source of this sequence is a man younger than 35 who received the YFV17D yellow fever vaccine. The CDR3 region has the DNA TGTGCCATCAGTGATGGGTATACGGCAAATGGCTACACCTTC. Protein product: CAISDGYTANGYTF.